These 20 T cell receptor beta chains came from one sample sequenced in a study of T cell responses to AZD1222 COVID-19 vaccine. Produced via immunoSEQ multiplex PCR; TCRdb's table is partial and in-frame only. Of about 150,000 clones detected, about 82% appear once; the ten largest clones hold approximately 5.4%. This sample comprised peripheral blood, obtained 28 days after the second AZD1222 dose. These TCRs come from an adult who received the AZD1222 COVID-19 vaccine.

The chain employs TRBV28 and TRBJ2-7; possibly TRBD1 for D (6 bases). The CDR3 runs 13 residues. Per germline, CDR1 MDHEN and CDR2 SYDVKM. V shed 6 bases and J shed 1 base, with 10 bases lying between them. CDR3 bases: TGTGCCAGCAGCCCCGGGACATCCTACGAGCAGTACTTC. It specifies CASSPGTSYEQYF.

This clone was seen once. V usage is TRBV6-5 and J usage is TRBJ1-1; tentative D call: TRBD1 (5 bases). Trimming removed 2 bases at V and 5 bases at J, with 15 bases between. There are 15 residues in the CDR3. Looked up from germline, CDR1 is MNHEY and CDR2 is SVGAGI. DNA of the CDR3: TGTGCCAGCAGTTACACGGGACTTACGGGGACTGAAGCTTTCTTT. This sequence encodes CASSYTGLTGTEAFF.

This clone was seen a handful of times. This sequence joins TRBV29-1 and TRBJ2-1; 9 positions agree with TRBD2. CDR3 size: 15 residues. Germline V gives CDR1 SQVTM, CDR2 ANQGSEA. V gave up 4 bases and J gave up 4 bases; unmatched junction bases: 8. The CDR3 sequence: CSVAGGRAGYNEQFF. CDR3 nucleotides: TGCAGCGTTGCTGGCGGGAGGGCCGGGTACAATGAGCAGTTCTTC.

CDR3 nucleotide sequence: TGTGCCAGCAGCCGCTGGACGGAGACTACTTACAATGAGCAGTTCTTC. It translates to CASSRWTETTYNEQFF. J is TRBJ2-1 and V is TRBV28; D possibly corresponds to TRBD2 (5 bases). The CDR3 is made up of 16 amino acids. Germline CDR1 is MDHEN and CDR2 is SYDVKM. Trimming removed 6 bases at V and 4 bases at J, with 19 bases between.

The V and J genes are TRBV12-3 or TRBV12-4 and TRBJ1-5; D gene ambiguous. The CDR3 loop spans 12 amino acids. V was pared by 2 bases and J by 8 bases, with 7 bases between. The DNA for the CDR3 is TGTGCCAGCAGTTTACCCCTTAAGCCCCAGCATTTT. Translation gives CASSLPLKPQHF.

This clone was seen a single time. The same CDR3 can be traced to other DNA sequences in this sample. The rearrangement uses TRBV29-1 and TRBJ2-3, with 7 positions matching TRBD2. This CDR3 spans 14 amino acids. V shed 4 bases, J shed 1 base, and the junction held 5 bases outside the gene matches. The germline V gene has CDR1 SQVTM and CDR2 ANQGSEA. The CDR3 spells CSVGLAGGTDTQYF. In nucleotides, the CDR3 is TGCAGCGTTGGACTAGCTGGCGGCACAGATACGCAGTATTTT.

The rearrangement links TRBV5-1 to TRBJ1-6, with TRBD1 identical over 7 bases. CDR3 length equals 13 residues. The trim removed 5 bases at V and 9 bases at J, leaving 5 bases unmatched. CDR1 SGHRS and CDR2 YFSETQ come from the germline V gene. CDR3 protein: CASRGAGGSPLHF. The CDR3 bases are TGCGCCAGCAGAGGGGCAGGGGGTTCACCCCTCCACTTT.

The J gene is TRBJ2-1, the V gene TRBV10-3; TRBD2 matches at 9 bases. CDR3 length: 18 amino acids. Germline V gene data show CDR1 as ENHRY and CDR2 as SYGVKD. V dropped 0 bases and J dropped 0; count of bases not matched to a gene: 6. This CDR3 reads CAISESGSGGASYNEQFF. DNA for the CDR3: TGTGCCATCAGTGAGTCGGGTAGCGGGGGTGCCTCCTACAATGAGCAGTTCTTC.

The CDR3 nucleotides read TGTGCCAGCAGCTTAGTTGGGGCCGACACTGAAGCTTTCTTT. Translating it yields CASSLVGADTEAFF. The chain has TRBV7-2 and TRBJ1-1; perhaps TRBD1 as D (5 bases). The CDR3 has 14 amino acids. Per germline, CDR1 SGHTA and CDR2 FQGNSA. Trimming pared 1 base from V and 3 bases from J, leaving 9 bases between.

The chain links TRBV4-2 to TRBJ2-7; 12 bases line up with TRBD2. Germline V gene sequence: CDR1 LGHNA, CDR2 YNFKEQ. The J segment lost 4 bases and the V segment lost 8 bases, leaving 3 bases of the junction unmatched. This CDR3 region has 13 residues. The CDR3 nucleotides are TGTGCCAGCCGGACTAGCGGGGAATACGAGCAGTACTTC. It codes for CASRTSGEYEQYF.

The chain combines TRBV19 with TRBJ2-7, with 8 bases aligning to TRBD1. The CDR3 has 16 amino acids. The V gene's germline CDR1 is LNHDA and CDR2 SQIVND (reference sequence). V lost 5 bases and J lost 2; bases outside the gene matches: 11. CDR3 loop: CASSPSQGAGTYEQYF. CDR3 DNA sequence: TGTGCCAGTAGTCCCAGTCAGGGGGCTGGAACCTACGAGCAGTACTTC. The full variable domain, in which reference TRBV19 and TRBJ2-7 provide the parts outside the CDR3, is DGGITQSPKYLFRKEGQNVTLSCEQNLNHDAMYWYRQDPGQGLRLIYYSQIVNDFQKGDIAEGYSVSREKKESFPLTVTSAQKNPTAFYLCASSPSQGAGTYEQYFGPGTRLTVT.

J is TRBJ2-7 and V is TRBV28; unclear D gene. The germline V and J ends were trimmed by 10 bases and 0 bases, with 16 bases remaining between them. The CDR3 is made up of 14 amino acids. Germline V CDR1 and CDR2: MDHEN, SYDVKM. The CDR3 coding sequence is TGTGCCATCATGCCTTCGGCCAACTCCTACGAGCAGTACTTC. Translation: CAIMPSANSYEQYF.

This clone came up once. The chain joins TRBV30 to TRBJ1-2, with D hard to call. With 0 bases removed from V and 4 bases from J, the gap between germline ends came to 6 bases. Germline CDR1 GTSNPN, CDR2 SVGIG (reference sequence). The CDR3 consists of 12 residues. CDR3 in amino acids: CAWSVTGYGYTF. CDR3 sequence (DNA): TGTGCCTGGAGTGTAACGGGCTATGGCTACACCTTC.

The chain carries TRBV6-5 and TRBJ1-2; 7 positions agree with TRBD1. Germline CDR1 and CDR2: MNHEY and SVGAGI. The CDR3 runs 14 residues. V trimming: 6 bases; J trimming: 2 bases; junction bases outside the gene matches: 6. The chain's CDR3 is CASRAGQRNYGYTF. In DNA form, the CDR3 reads TGTGCCAGCAGGGCGGGACAGCGCAACTATGGCTACACCTTC.

This chain uses TRBV12-3 or TRBV12-4 with TRBJ2-1; D unresolved. CDR3 length: 13 residues. Trimming took off 3 bases at V and 0 bases at J, with 3 bases between the two ends. Written as DNA, the CDR3 is TGTGCCAGCAGTTTCGACTCCTACAATGAGCAGTTCTTC. Its protein is CASSFDSYNEQFF.

The chain carries TRBV20-1 and TRBJ2-1; 8 nucleotides agree with TRBD2. Germline values: CDR1 DFQATT, CDR2 SNEGSKA (reference sequence). The CDR3 spans 10 residues. The V gene end was trimmed by 3 bases and the J gene end by 14 bases; junction bases not matched to a gene: 3. CDR3 region: CSARQLAEFF. The CDR3 DNA follows: TGCAGTGCTAGGCAACTAGCGGAGTTCTTC.

The chain carries TRBV6-5 and TRBJ2-7; D unclear. V gave up 5 bases and J gave up 6 bases, with 17 bases separating them. The CDR3 runs 14 residues. Germline V CDR1 and CDR2: MNHEY, SVGAGI. The CDR3 sequence: CASSPGPAPGEQYF. Written as DNA, the CDR3 is TGTGCCAGCAGTCCCGGGCCAGCGCCGGGCGAGCAGTACTTC.

The chain carries TRBV3-1 (or the pseudogene TRBV3-2) and TRBJ2-7; D is unresolved. Trimming took off 1 base at V and 6 bases at J, with 16 bases between the two ends. The CDR3 runs to 15 residues. The germline V gene has CDR1 LGHDT and CDR2 YNNKEL (reference sequence). The CDR3, as DNA: TGTGCCAGCAGCCAAGTGGCAGGCCCCTATGGCGAGCAGTACTTC. Encoded protein: CASSQVAGPYGEQYF.

The V gene is TRBV11-2, the J gene TRBJ1-1; D is uncertain. V was shortened by 0 bases and J by 0 bases, with 20 bases between the two germline ends. CDR3 size: 19 residues. Per the germline V gene, CDR1 is SGHAT and CDR2 is FQNNGV. The CDR3 reads CASSLDGLGTTALNTEAFF. The DNA of the CDR3 is TGTGCCAGCAGCTTAGATGGTCTGGGAACAACAGCCCTGAACACTGAAGCTTTCTTT.

This sequence joins TRBV6-5 and TRBJ2-1; 8 bases match TRBD2. The CDR3 totals 15 residues. Trimming cost V 2 bases and J 5 bases; bases outside gene matches: 5. Germline V CDR1 and CDR2: MNHEY, SVGAGI. The CDR3 sequence is CASSYGSGVNNEQFF. The CDR3 coding sequence is TGTGCCAGCAGTTACGGTAGCGGGGTCAACAATGAGCAGTTCTTC.